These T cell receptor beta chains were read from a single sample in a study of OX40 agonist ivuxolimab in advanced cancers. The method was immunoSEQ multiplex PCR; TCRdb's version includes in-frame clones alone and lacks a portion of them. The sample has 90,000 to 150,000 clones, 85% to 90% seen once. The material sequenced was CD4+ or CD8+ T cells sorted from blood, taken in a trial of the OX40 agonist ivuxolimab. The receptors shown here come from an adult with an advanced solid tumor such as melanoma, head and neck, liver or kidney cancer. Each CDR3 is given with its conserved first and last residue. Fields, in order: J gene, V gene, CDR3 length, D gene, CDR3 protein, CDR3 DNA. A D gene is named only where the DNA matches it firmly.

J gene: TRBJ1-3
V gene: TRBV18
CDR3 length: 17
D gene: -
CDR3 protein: CASSLAPGRGSGNTIYF
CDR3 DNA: TGTGCCAGCTCGCTCGCGCCCGGCCGGGGGTCTGGAAACACCATATATTTT

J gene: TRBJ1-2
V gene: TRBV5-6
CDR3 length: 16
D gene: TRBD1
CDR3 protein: CASSLVGQGGDYGYTF
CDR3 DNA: TGTGCCAGCAGCTTGGTCGGACAGGGGGGAGACTATGGCTACACCTTC

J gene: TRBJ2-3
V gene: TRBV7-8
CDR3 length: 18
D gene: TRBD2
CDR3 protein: CASSLAGTSGGRGDTQYF
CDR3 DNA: TGTGCCAGCAGCTTAGCGGGGACTAGCGGGGGCCGGGGAGATACGCAGTATTTT

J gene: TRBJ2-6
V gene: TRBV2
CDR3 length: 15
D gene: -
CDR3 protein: CASSLTGPGANVLTF
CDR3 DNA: TGTGCCAGCAGTCTAACAGGTCCTGGGGCCAACGTCCTGACTTTC

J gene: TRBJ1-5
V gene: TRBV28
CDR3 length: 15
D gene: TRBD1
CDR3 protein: CASRTGTVINQPQHF
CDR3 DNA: TGTGCCAGCAGAACCGGGACAGTCATCAATCAGCCCCAGCATTTT

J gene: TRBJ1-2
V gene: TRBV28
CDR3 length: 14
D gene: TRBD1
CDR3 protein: CASHSGGGGDGYTF
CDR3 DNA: TGTGCCAGCCATTCAGGGGGTGGCGGGGATGGCTACACCTTC

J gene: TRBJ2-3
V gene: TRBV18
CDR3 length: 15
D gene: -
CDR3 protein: CASSLRDGSTDTQYF
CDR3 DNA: TGTGCCAGCTCACTAAGGGACGGTTCCACAGATACGCAGTATTTT

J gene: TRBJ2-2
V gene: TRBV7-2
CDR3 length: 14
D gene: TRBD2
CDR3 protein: CATSPAGRTGELFF
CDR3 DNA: TGTGCCACCAGCCCAGCGGGGAGGACCGGGGAGCTGTTTTTT

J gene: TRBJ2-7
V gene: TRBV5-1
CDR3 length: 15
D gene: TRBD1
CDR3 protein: CASSPNTGVSYEQYF
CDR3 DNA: TGCGCCAGCAGCCCAAACACAGGGGTATCCTACGAGCAGTACTTC

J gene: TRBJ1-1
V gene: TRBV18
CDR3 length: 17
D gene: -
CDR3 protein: CASSPLAGGTGSEEAFF
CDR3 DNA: TGTGCCAGCTCACCACTTGCCGGGGGCACGGGGTCGGAAGAAGCTTTCTTT